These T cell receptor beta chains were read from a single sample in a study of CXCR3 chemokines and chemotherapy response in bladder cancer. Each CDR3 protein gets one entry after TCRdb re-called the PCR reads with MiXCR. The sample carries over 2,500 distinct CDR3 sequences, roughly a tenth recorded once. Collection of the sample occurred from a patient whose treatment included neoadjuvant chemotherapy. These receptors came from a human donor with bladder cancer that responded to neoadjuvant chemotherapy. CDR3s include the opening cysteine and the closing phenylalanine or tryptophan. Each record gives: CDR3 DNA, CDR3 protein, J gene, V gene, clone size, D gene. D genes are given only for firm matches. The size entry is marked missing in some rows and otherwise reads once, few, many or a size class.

CDR3 DNA: TGTGCCAGCAGCCCGGTGGACAGGGGAAGGTTTAATTCACCCCTCCACTTT; CDR3 protein: CASSPVDRGRFNSPLHF; J gene: TRBJ1-6; V gene: TRBV6-6; clone size: medium-sized; D gene: TRBD1
CDR3 DNA: TGTGCCAGCAGTTACCCCCCTTCGGGGGCAATGTCCTACAATGAGCAGTTCTTC; CDR3 protein: CASSYPPSGAMSYNEQFF; J gene: TRBJ2-1; V gene: TRBV6-6; clone size: medium-sized; D gene: .
CDR3 DNA: TGTGCCAGCAGTGAATCAGGGGCCCTCCGGGGGAATGAGCAGTTCTTC; CDR3 protein: CASSESGALRGNEQFF; J gene: TRBJ2-1; V gene: TRBV25-1; clone size: .; D gene: .
CDR3 DNA: TGTGCCAGCAGCTTGTCCCCGCAGCCCGGGAATGAGCAGTTCTTC; CDR3 protein: CASSLSPQPGNEQFF; J gene: TRBJ2-1; V gene: TRBV5-5; clone size: .; D gene: .
CDR3 DNA: TGTGCCAGCAGCTTATTCTCGTTAGGGGAGCTGTTTTTT; CDR3 protein: CASSLFSLGELFF; J gene: TRBJ2-2; V gene: TRBV7-2; clone size: medium-sized; D gene: .
CDR3 DNA: TGTGCCAGCAGTTTATTAGGGGGGGCGCGGGAGCAGTACTTC; CDR3 protein: CASSLLGGAREQYF; J gene: TRBJ2-7; V gene: TRBV27; clone size: few; D gene: .
CDR3 DNA: TGCAGCGTTGAAGCCCCGGGACAGGGGTTTTACGAGCAGTACTTC; CDR3 protein: CSVEAPGQGFYEQYF; J gene: TRBJ2-7; V gene: TRBV29-1; clone size: .; D gene: TRBD1
CDR3 DNA: TGTGCCAGCAGCTTGCGGCAGGGGAGTCAGCCCCAGCATTTT; CDR3 protein: CASSLRQGSQPQHF; J gene: TRBJ1-5; V gene: TRBV5-6; clone size: many; D gene: .
CDR3 DNA: TGTGCCACCACGGACAGGGGCCTGCTTCTGAACACCGGGGAGCTGTTTTTT; CDR3 protein: CATTDRGLLLNTGELFF; J gene: TRBJ2-2; V gene: TRBV27; clone size: many; D gene: TRBD1
CDR3 DNA: TGTGCCAGCAGTTACGGCCGACTAGCCGGTAATGAGCAGTTCTTC; CDR3 protein: CASSYGRLAGNEQFF; J gene: TRBJ2-1; V gene: TRBV6-5; clone size: medium-sized; D gene: TRBD2
CDR3 DNA: TGTGCCAGCAGCTTAGATACAGGTCTTGAGAGAGGGCAGTTCTTC; CDR3 protein: CASSLDTGLERGQFF; J gene: TRBJ2-1; V gene: TRBV11-2; clone size: many; D gene: .
CDR3 DNA: TGTGCCAGCAGCACCAAAGGGGTTACCTCTGGAAACACCATATATTTT; CDR3 protein: CASSTKGVTSGNTIYF; J gene: TRBJ1-3; V gene: TRBV5-6; clone size: many; D gene: .
CDR3 DNA: TGTGCCAGCACCAGGGGCCTGGCCAAAAACATTCAGTACTTC; CDR3 protein: CASTRGLAKNIQYF; J gene: TRBJ2-4; V gene: TRBV12-3/TRBV12-4; clone size: medium-sized; D gene: .
CDR3 DNA: TGTGCCAGCGACGGGTCAGGGGGCTATAATTCACCCCTCCACTTT; CDR3 protein: CASDGSGGYNSPLHF; J gene: TRBJ1-6; V gene: TRBV6-6; clone size: large; D gene: TRBD1
CDR3 DNA: TGTGCCAGCAGCTTGCGGAGCAATCAGCCCCAGCATTTT; CDR3 protein: CASSLRSNQPQHF; J gene: TRBJ1-5; V gene: TRBV5-6; clone size: many; D gene: .
CDR3 DNA: TGTGCCTGCACTCCGGGGACAGACTACGAGCAGTACTTC; CDR3 protein: CACTPGTDYEQYF; J gene: TRBJ2-7; V gene: TRBV30; clone size: medium-sized; D gene: TRBD1
CDR3 DNA: TGTGCCAGCAGCGCGGGAGCGGATACGCAGTATTTT; CDR3 protein: CASSAGADTQYF; J gene: TRBJ2-3; V gene: TRBV6-6; clone size: medium-sized; D gene: TRBD2
CDR3 DNA: TGTGCCAGCAGCTCACCGGGACTAGCGGGAGGGCCGCAGTACTTC; CDR3 protein: CASSSPGLAGGPQYF; J gene: TRBJ2-7; V gene: TRBV7-9; clone size: .; D gene: TRBD2
CDR3 DNA: TGTGCCAGCAGTCCGGACAGGGGGGTCTCGCAAGAGACCCAGTACTTC; CDR3 protein: CASSPDRGVSQETQYF; J gene: TRBJ2-5; V gene: TRBV28; clone size: many; D gene: TRBD1
CDR3 DNA: TGCAGTGCTAGAGCAACTACTTACGAGCAGTACTTC; CDR3 protein: CSARATTYEQYF; J gene: TRBJ2-7; V gene: TRBV20-1; clone size: .; D gene: .
CDR3 DNA: TGTGCCAGCAGTTTCTGGACCGAGACCCAGTACTTC; CDR3 protein: CASSFWTETQYF; J gene: TRBJ2-5; V gene: TRBV6-2/TRBV6-3; clone size: large; D gene: .
CDR3 DNA: TGTGCCAGCACCCTAATCCGGACAGGGGTAAATAGCAATCAGCCCCAGCATTTT; CDR3 protein: CASTLIRTGVNSNQPQHF; J gene: TRBJ1-5; V gene: TRBV5-4; clone size: many; D gene: TRBD1
CDR3 DNA: TGTGCCAGTAAGTGGGACACCCATAGCAATCAGCCCCAGCATTTT; CDR3 protein: CASKWDTHSNQPQHF; J gene: TRBJ1-5; V gene: TRBV19; clone size: medium-sized; D gene: .
CDR3 DNA: TGTGCCAGCAGTCTGGACAGGGCGGGCACTGAAGCTTTCTTT; CDR3 protein: CASSLDRAGTEAFF; J gene: TRBJ1-1; V gene: TRBV5-6; clone size: medium-sized; D gene: TRBD1
CDR3 DNA: TGTGCCAGCAGTCTTCTCGGGACGGTCGACTCCTACGAGCAGTACTTC; CDR3 protein: CASSLLGTVDSYEQYF; J gene: TRBJ2-7; V gene: TRBV27; clone size: many; D gene: .
CDR3 DNA: TGTGCCAGCAGTTCAGTTCAAGAGACCCAGTACTTC; CDR3 protein: CASSSVQETQYF; J gene: TRBJ2-5; V gene: TRBV28; clone size: .; D gene: .
CDR3 DNA: TGTGCCAGCAGTTTTAGGACAGAGACCACCGGGGAGCTGTTTTTT; CDR3 protein: CASSFRTETTGELFF; J gene: TRBJ2-2; V gene: TRBV12-3/TRBV12-4; clone size: few; D gene: .
CDR3 DNA: TGTGCCAGCAGCTTAGCTATGACCGGAAGGACTGAAGCTTTCTTT; CDR3 protein: CASSLAMTGRTEAFF; J gene: TRBJ1-1; V gene: TRBV7-9; clone size: many; D gene: .
CDR3 DNA: TGTGCCAGCAGCCTCCCAGGGGGCGCGGGGAATTCACCCCTCCACTTT; CDR3 protein: CASSLPGGAGNSPLHF; J gene: TRBJ1-6; V gene: TRBV5-4; clone size: many; D gene: TRBD1
CDR3 DNA: TGTGCCAGCAGCCAACAGGGTTCTAGCACAGATACGCAGTATTTT; CDR3 protein: CASSQQGSSTDTQYF; J gene: TRBJ2-3; V gene: TRBV7-9; clone size: many; D gene: .
CDR3 DNA: TGTGCCACCAGTGATCTCCAGGGGTTTGGTGATACGCAGTATTTT; CDR3 protein: CATSDLQGFGDTQYF; J gene: TRBJ2-3; V gene: TRBV24-1; clone size: medium-sized; D gene: .
CDR3 DNA: TGTGCCAGCAGTTACTCGATCGTGGACGCCCCAAACATTCAGTACTTC; CDR3 protein: CASSYSIVDAPNIQYF; J gene: TRBJ2-4; V gene: TRBV6-5; clone size: many; D gene: .
CDR3 DNA: TGTGCCACCAGTGAGGAAGGGGCGAGCAATCAGCCCCAGCATTTT; CDR3 protein: CATSEEGASNQPQHF; J gene: TRBJ1-5; V gene: TRBV24-1; clone size: many; D gene: .
CDR3 DNA: TGTGCCAGCCGCGGTAGCACAGATACGCAGTATTTT; CDR3 protein: CASRGSTDTQYF; J gene: TRBJ2-3; V gene: TRBV6-5; clone size: medium-sized; D gene: .
CDR3 DNA: TGTGCCAGCAGCTCTACCCGAGGGCAGTATTTT; CDR3 protein: CASSSTRGQYF; J gene: TRBJ2-3; V gene: TRBV12-3/TRBV12-4; clone size: many; D gene: .
CDR3 DNA: TGCAGTGCTAGAGCCCGGACTAGCGGGGTCAACTACGAGCAGTACTTC; CDR3 protein: CSARARTSGVNYEQYF; J gene: TRBJ2-7; V gene: TRBV20-1; clone size: few; D gene: TRBD2
CDR3 DNA: TGTGCCAGCTCACCCCTCGGCGGAGGGACCTACGAGCAGTACTTC; CDR3 protein: CASSPLGGGTYEQYF; J gene: TRBJ2-7; V gene: TRBV18; clone size: .; D gene: .
CDR3 DNA: TGTGCCATCAGTGAATACAGGGGCTATGGCTACACCTTC; CDR3 protein: CAISEYRGYGYTF; J gene: TRBJ1-2; V gene: TRBV10-3; clone size: medium-sized; D gene: TRBD1
CDR3 DNA: TGTGCCAGCAGCTTAGGGGGCGGGGGCTCCACTAGGATGTACGAGCAGTACTTC; CDR3 protein: CASSLGGGGSTRMYEQYF; J gene: TRBJ2-7; V gene: TRBV7-9; clone size: many; D gene: .
CDR3 DNA: TGTGCCAGCAGTGGGGCGCGAGGGAACAATCAGCCCCAGCATTTT; CDR3 protein: CASSGARGNNQPQHF; J gene: TRBJ1-5; V gene: TRBV5-6; clone size: many; D gene: .
CDR3 DNA: TGTGCCACCAGTGACCCTAACAGGGGGCTAAATCAGCCCCAGCATTTT; CDR3 protein: CATSDPNRGLNQPQHF; J gene: TRBJ1-5; V gene: TRBV24-1; clone size: many; D gene: TRBD1
CDR3 DNA: TGTGCCAGCAGCCCCCGACAGGGGGCTATACCTGAGGCCAACGTCATGACTTTC; CDR3 protein: CASSPRQGAIPEANVMTF; J gene: TRBJ2-6; V gene: TRBV7-2; clone size: .; D gene: TRBD1
CDR3 DNA: TGTGGCAGCAGCTTAGAGGGCAATGAGCAGTACTTC; CDR3 protein: CGSSLEGNEQYF; J gene: TRBJ2-7; V gene: TRBV7-2; clone size: .; D gene: .
CDR3 DNA: TGCAGCGTTGAACCAGGGGGTGCAGATACGCAGTATTTT; CDR3 protein: CSVEPGGADTQYF; J gene: TRBJ2-3; V gene: TRBV29-1; clone size: many; D gene: TRBD1
CDR3 DNA: TGTGCCAGCAGCTCAGACAGGGACGCGTTGGACACCGGGGAGCTGTTTTTT; CDR3 protein: CASSSDRDALDTGELFF; J gene: TRBJ2-2; V gene: TRBV7-9; clone size: large; D gene: TRBD1
CDR3 DNA: TGTGCCAGCAGCTCTATAGAACTACTGGGGAATTCACCCCTCCACTTT; CDR3 protein: CASSSIELLGNSPLHF; J gene: TRBJ1-6; V gene: TRBV12-3/TRBV12-4; clone size: many; D gene: .